This is a list of T cell receptor beta chains from one sample in a study of a mutant IDH1 vaccine in newly diagnosed glioma. The protocol was immunoSEQ multiplex PCR, while the TCRdb copy is restricted to in-frame clones and leaves out a portion. The sample holds approximately 57,000 clones, approximately 80% seen once. Their antigens are not known. The source material was PBMCs, sampled from a glioma patient whose treatment included an IDH1 peptide vaccine. These TCRs come from a woman aged 18-29 years with glioma. Some clones in this sample may be carry-over from other donors' samples. CDR3s include the opening cysteine and the closing phenylalanine or tryptophan. The D gene is left open where the match is weak. Size values are once, few and many counts, or a class for expanded clones, and some rows have none.

j_gene	d_gene	abundance	v_gene	CDR3nt	CDR3aa
TRBJ2-5	-	-	TRBV19	TGTGCCAGTAGTATCGCGGAGAAGGAGACCCAGTACTTC	CASSIAEKETQYF
TRBJ2-2	TRBD2	-	TRBV11-3	TGTGCCAGCAGCTTATACCTCAGCGGGAAGGGGACCGGGGAGCTGTTTTTT	CASSLYLSGKGTGELFF
TRBJ2-7	-	-	TRBV7-9	TGTGCCAGCAGTTTCGGGGCGGCGGAGCAGTACTTC	CASSFGAAEQYF
TRBJ2-3	-	-	TRBV11-2	TGTGCCAGCAGCTTTGGCCCCTACACAGATACGCAGTATTTT	CASSFGPYTDTQYF
TRBJ2-7	-	-	TRBV5-1	TGCGCCAGCAGCTTGGACAGTTCCACTGGGGAGCAGTACTTC	CASSLDSSTGEQYF
TRBJ2-5	-	-	TRBV23-1	TGCGCCAGCAGTCAATGCCAGGGGCCCCTGGAGACCCAGTACTTC	CASSQCQGPLETQYF
TRBJ1-2	-	few	TRBV11-3	TGTGCCAGCAGCTTAGGTGACACGTACTATGGCTACACCTTC	CASSLGDTYYGYTF
TRBJ1-2	TRBD1	-	TRBV5-1	TGCGCCAGCAACTCCGGGACAGACTATGGCTACACCTTC	CASNSGTDYGYTF
TRBJ1-4	-	-	TRBV4-3	TGCGCCAGCAGCCAAGACAGGTTATCTAATGAAAAACTGTTTTTT	CASSQDRLSNEKLFF
TRBJ1-6	-	few	TRBV4-2	TGTGCCAGCAGCCAAGATGAAGGATATAATTCACCCCTCCACTTT	CASSQDEGYNSPLHF
TRBJ1-4	-	-	TRBV5-4	TGTGCCAGCAGCGCCTCGGCGGTGGAGGGAGCTGAAAAACTGTTTTTT	CASSASAVEGAEKLFF
TRBJ2-5	TRBD2	-	TRBV30	TGTGCCTGGAGTCCCCGATCCTCTAGCGGGATTAGAGATGTGAGGGAGACCCAGTACTTC	CAWSPRSSSGIRDVRETQYF
TRBJ2-7	TRBD2	-	TRBV5-1	TGCGCCAGCAGCCTTAGCGGGAGGGCCTCGGACGAGCAGTACTTC	CASSLSGRASDEQYF
TRBJ1-2	-	-	TRBV6-6	TGTGCCAGCAGTCCGGCGGGGGGGGCTAGAGGCTACACCTTC	CASSPAGGARGYTF
TRBJ1-4	TRBD1	-	TRBV4-2	TGTGCCAGCAGCCACCTCCGGGGACAGGGTAATGGTCGGAAAGGACTGTTTTTT	CASSHLRGQGNGRKGLFF